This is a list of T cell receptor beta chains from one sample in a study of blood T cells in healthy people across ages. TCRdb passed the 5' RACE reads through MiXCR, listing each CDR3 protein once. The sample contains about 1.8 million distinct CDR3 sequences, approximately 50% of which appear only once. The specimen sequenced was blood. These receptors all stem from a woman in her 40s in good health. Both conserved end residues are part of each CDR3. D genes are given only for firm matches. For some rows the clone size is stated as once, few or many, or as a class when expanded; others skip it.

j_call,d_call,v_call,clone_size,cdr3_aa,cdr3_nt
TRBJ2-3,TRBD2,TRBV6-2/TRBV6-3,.,CASSLGLAGVLTDTQYF,TGTGCCAGCAGCCTCGGACTAGCGGGGGTACTCACAGATACGCAGTATTTT
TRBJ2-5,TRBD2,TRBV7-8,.,CASSRRTSGATQYNEQYF,TGTGCCAGCAGCAGACGGACTAGCGGGGCCACACAATACAATGAGCAGTACTTC
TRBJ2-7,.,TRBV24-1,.,CATSDRSENSYEQYF,TGTGCCACCAGTGACCGTAGCGAGAACTCCTACGAGCAGTACTTC
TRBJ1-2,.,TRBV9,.,CASSVSGDAYGYTF,TGTGCCAGCAGCGTGTCGGGGGACGCCTATGGCTACACCTTC
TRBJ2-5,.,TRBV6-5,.,CASSYPWGTQYF,TGTGCCAGCAGTTACCCCTGGGGGACCCAGTACTTC
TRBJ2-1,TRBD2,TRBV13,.,CASSLGAGVQNEQFF,TGTGCCAGCAGCTTAGGAGCGGGGGTACAAAATGAGCAGTTCTTC
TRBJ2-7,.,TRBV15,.,CATSRDPTREQYF,TGTGCCACCAGCAGAGATCCGACGAGAGAGCAGTACTTC
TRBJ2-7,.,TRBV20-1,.,CSATLDGSYEQYF,TGCAGTGCTACACTCGACGGGTCCTACGAGCAGTACTTC
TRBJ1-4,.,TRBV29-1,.,CSVGIGANEKLFF,TGCAGCGTGGGCATTGGGGCTAATGAAAAACTGTTTTTT
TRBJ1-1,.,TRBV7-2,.,CASSLRGVRRVEAFF,TGTGCCAGCAGCTTAAGAGGGGTCAGACGGGTTGAAGCTTTCTTT
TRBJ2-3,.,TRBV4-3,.,CASSQDTGGTQYF,TGCGCCAGCAGCCAAGATACTGGGGGTACGCAGTATTTT
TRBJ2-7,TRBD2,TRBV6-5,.,CASSKRGGYEQYF,TGTGCCAGCAGTAAGCGGGGTGGGTACGAGCAGTACTTC
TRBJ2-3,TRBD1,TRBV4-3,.,CASSRVGQDPTDTQYF,TGCGCCAGCAGCCGTGTGGGACAGGACCCAACAGATACGCAGTATTTT
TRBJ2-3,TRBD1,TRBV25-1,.,CASSEEKGTASTDTQYF,TGTGCCAGCAGTGAAGAAAAGGGGACAGCTAGCACAGATACGCAGTATTTT
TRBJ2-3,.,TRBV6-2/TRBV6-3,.,CASRNSGGLRDTQYF,TGTGCCAGCAGAAACTCCGGGGGCCTCAGAGATACGCAGTATTTT
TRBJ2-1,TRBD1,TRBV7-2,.,CASSLGGTVKYNEQFF,TGTGCCAGCAGCTTAGGGGGGACAGTAAAGTACAATGAGCAGTTCTTC
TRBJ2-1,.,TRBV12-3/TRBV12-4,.,CASRLGNGGCNEQFF,TGTGCCAGCAGACTAGGCAACGGGGGATGCAATGAGCAGTTCTTC
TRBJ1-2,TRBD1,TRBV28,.,CASSLPTGSNYGYTF,TGTGCCAGCAGTTTGCCGACAGGGTCAAACTATGGCTACACCTTC
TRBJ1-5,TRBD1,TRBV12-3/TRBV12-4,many,CASSPRTGNQPQHF,TGTGCCAGCAGCCCAAGGACAGGAAATCAGCCCCAGCATTTT
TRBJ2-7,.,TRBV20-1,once,CSAPAGTLYEQYF,TGCAGTGCTCCCGCCGGGACACTCTACGAGCAGTACTTC
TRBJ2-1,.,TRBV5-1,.,CASSHEGLHNEQFF,TGCGCCAGCAGCCACGAGGGACTCCACAATGAGCAGTTCTTC
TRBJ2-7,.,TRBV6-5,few,CASSYSSSQNYEQYF,TGTGCCAGCAGTTACTCGAGTTCGCAGAACTACGAGCAGTACTTC
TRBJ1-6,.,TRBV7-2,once,CAGSFPRGVNSPLHF,TGTGCCGGCAGCTTCCCCCGGGGAGTTAATTCACCCCTCCACTTT
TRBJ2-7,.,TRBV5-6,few,CASSLHVPYEQYF,TGTGCCAGCAGCTTACACGTACCTTACGAGCAGTACTTC
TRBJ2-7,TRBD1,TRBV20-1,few,CSAAGGGALTYEQYF,TGCAGTGCTGCAGGGGGCGGGGCCCTAACCTACGAGCAGTACTTC
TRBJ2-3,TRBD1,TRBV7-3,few,CASSLTPTGVRTDTQYF,TGTGCCAGCAGCTTAACTCCTACAGGGGTCCGCACAGATACGCAGTATTTT
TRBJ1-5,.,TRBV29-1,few,CSVGQLANQPQHF,TGCAGCGTTGGGCAGTTGGCCAATCAGCCCCAGCATTTT
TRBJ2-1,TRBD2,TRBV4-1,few,CASSGDMGEGIDEQFF,TGCGCCAGCAGCGGCGACATGGGGGAGGGGATCGATGAGCAGTTCTTC
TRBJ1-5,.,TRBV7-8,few,CATTLWGGVGNQPQHF,TGTGCCACTACCCTGTGGGGGGGCGTGGGGAATCAGCCCCAGCATTTT
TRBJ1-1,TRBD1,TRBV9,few,CASSSPPRDRGNTEAFF,TGTGCCAGCAGCTCACCACCCCGGGACAGGGGGAACACTGAAGCTTTCTTT
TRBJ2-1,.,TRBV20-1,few,CSASPLDLNSYNEQFF,TGCAGTGCTAGTCCCTTGGACCTAAACTCCTACAATGAGCAGTTCTTC
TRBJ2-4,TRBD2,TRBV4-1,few,CASSHGRGTLAKNIQYF,TGCGCCAGCAGCCACGGGAGGGGGACCCTAGCCAAAAACATTCAGTACTTC
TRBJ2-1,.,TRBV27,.,CASSLGRAGTYNEQFF,TGTGCCAGCAGTTTAGGCCGAGCGGGTACCTACAATGAGCAGTTCTTC
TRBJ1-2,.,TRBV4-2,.,CASSHPSGAEGYTF,TGTGCCAGCAGCCACCCATCAGGGGCGGAGGGCTACACCTTC
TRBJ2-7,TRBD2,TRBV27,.,CASKSGSGGYYEQYF,TGTGCCAGCAAGTCCGGTAGCGGGGGCTACTACGAGCAGTACTTC
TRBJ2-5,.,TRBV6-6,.,CASSWRGGDQETQYF,TGTGCCAGCAGTTGGAGAGGGGGGGACCAAGAGACCCAGTACTTC
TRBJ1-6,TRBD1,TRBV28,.,CASSPPGTGDNSPLHF,TGTGCCAGCAGCCCACCCGGGACAGGTGATAATTCACCCCTCCACTTT
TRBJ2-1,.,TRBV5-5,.,CASSPRRPSPRNEQFF,TGTGCCAGCAGCCCGAGGCGGCCCAGCCCCCGCAATGAGCAGTTCTTC